This T cell receptor beta chain originates from a study of blood T cell repertoires in COVID-19 (TCRdb year 2020). Concerning the study at large: Collaborator samples came from the United States, Italy and Spain and covered acute and convalescent phases of COVID-19. The sample metadata nearly always contained a de-identified subject ID, COVID-19 status, age in years and sex. The prospective study material was composed of cDNA or gDNA derived from T cells, B-cell-depleted T cells, or PBMCs. The dataset comprised deeply sampled blood TCRbeta repertoires from subjects exposed to, actively infected with, or recovered from COVID-19. The repertoires were made available in a free public database intended to serve as a resource for research on the immune response to SARS-CoV-2. HLA class I and class II types, where available, came from metadata supplied by the sample provider rather than from assay-based typing. Samples came from the ongoing ImmuneRACE study (first 160 participants) plus 1,254 subjects from 6 global collaborators.

The immunoSEQ Assay, a bias-controlled multiplex PCR, was used to amplify TCRbeta CDR3 regions from genomic DNA. In the paper's pipeline: The number of nucleated cells in each sample was estimated by amplification of reference gene primers within the assay. To quantify the absolute abundance of each unique TCRbeta CDR3 rearrangement, sequence reads were collapsed and filtered. For each sample, productive Simpson clonality was calculated as the square root of Simpson's diversity index across productive rearrangements. The table comes from immuneACCESS by way of TCRdb, which keeps in-frame sequences with V and J called. Part of the clones is missing from these tables; in studies checked, under half for an unresolved V gene and the rest for unknown reasons. The DNA gave D and trimming, while V, J and clone size come from that table. This sample comprises a few hundred thousand clones, 75% to 90% of them detected only once. Under 2.5% of the sample lies in the top ten.

Study-wide findings and limitations: How much clinical and demographic metadata was included differed by source and by participant, and the metadata was provided uncurated.

CDR1 and CDR2 (MNHEY, SMNVEV) derive from the germline V gene (reference sequence). The CDR3 goes from the cysteine to the phenylalanine over 15 residues. Of the read, only the CDR3 DNA is kept; its 45 bases are in frame from base 1. After removal of 4 bases from V and 4 bases from J, the junction retains 9 bases not matched to a gene. About this clone: Its recognized antigen is unknown. Base qualities are not recorded, but no much larger clone differs from it by a single base.

Enrolling through a virtual design, the prospective study's participants ranged in age from about 18 to 89 years and lived across roughly 23 United States geographic areas. In the prospective study, cohorts were assigned on the basis of participant-reported clinical history obtained from a screening survey and a study questionnaire. Recovered participants in ImmuneRACE Cohort 3 were defined by two consecutive negative NP/OP PCR tests, clearance by a healthcare professional, or resolution of symptoms. In the prospective study, whole blood, serum and a nasopharyngeal or oropharyngeal swab were collected from each participant by mobile phlebotomists. Over a roughly two-month period, participants in the prospective study had the option of providing additional blood draws and questionnaires. Before DNA extraction, prospective study blood samples were shipped either frozen or at room temperature.

This TCR came from a young man who had recovered from COVID-19. The sample taken for sequencing was PBMCs or T cells enriched from blood (not recorded which). The rearrangement combines TRBV27 with TRBJ1-2; TRBD1 fits 7 bases in the junction. CDR3 region: CASSSPGGSGYGYTF. The nucleotide sequence reads as follows: TGTGCCAGCAGTTCCCCAGGGGGGTCGGGCTATGGCTACACCTTC.